This T cell receptor (beta chain) is from a study of PD-L1 blockade in urothelial cancer. The J segment lost 1 base and the V segment lost 5 bases, leaving 9 bases of the junction unmatched. This CDR3 has 18 residues. The V gene's germline CDR1 is MNHEY and CDR2 SMNVEV (reference sequence). Profiling relied on immunoSEQ multiplex PCR, and the TCRdb table lists in-frame clones only, not all of them. This table holds 17,000 or so clones, 87% found once. The material sequenced was PBMCs, taken around atezolizumab (anti-PD-L1) treatment. The clonotype comes from a man in his forties or fifties with urothelial cancer. This chain connects TRBV27 to TRBJ2-3; 13 nucleotides align to TRBD2. Here the CDR3 reads CASSPQSGLAGGTDTQYF. CDR3 coding DNA: TGTGCCAGCAGTCCTCAAAGTGGACTAGCGGGGGGCACAGATACGCAGTATTTT.